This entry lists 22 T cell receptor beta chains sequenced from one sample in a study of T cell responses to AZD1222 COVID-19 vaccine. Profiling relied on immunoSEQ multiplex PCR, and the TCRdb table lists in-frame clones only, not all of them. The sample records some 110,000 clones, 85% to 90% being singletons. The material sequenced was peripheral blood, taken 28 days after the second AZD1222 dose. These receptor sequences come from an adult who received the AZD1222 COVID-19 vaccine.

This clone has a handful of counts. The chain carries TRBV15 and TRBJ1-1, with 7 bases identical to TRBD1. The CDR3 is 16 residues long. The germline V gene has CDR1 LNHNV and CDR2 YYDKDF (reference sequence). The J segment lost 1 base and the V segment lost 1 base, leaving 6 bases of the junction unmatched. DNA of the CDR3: TGTGCCACCAGCAGAGTGACAGGGTTGGGGAACACTGAAGCTTTCTTT. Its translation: CATSRVTGLGNTEAFF.

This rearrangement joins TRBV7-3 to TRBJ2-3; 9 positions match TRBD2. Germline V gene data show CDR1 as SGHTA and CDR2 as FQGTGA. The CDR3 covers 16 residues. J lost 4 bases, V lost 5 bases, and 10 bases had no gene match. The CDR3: CASSQRAGGIADTQYF. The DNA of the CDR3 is TGTGCCAGCAGCCAACGCGCGGGGGGGATCGCAGATACGCAGTATTTT.

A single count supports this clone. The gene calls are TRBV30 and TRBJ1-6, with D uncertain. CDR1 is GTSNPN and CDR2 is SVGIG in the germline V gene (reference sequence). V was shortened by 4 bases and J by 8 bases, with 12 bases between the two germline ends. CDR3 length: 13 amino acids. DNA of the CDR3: TGTGCCTGGAATGCAGGCCCCCATTCACCCCTCCACTTT. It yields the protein CAWNAGPHSPLHF. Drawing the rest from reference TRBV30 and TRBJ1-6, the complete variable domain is SQTIHQWPATLVQPVGSPLSLECTVEGTSNPNLYWYRQAAGRGLQLLFYSVGIGQISSEVPQNLSASRPQDRQFILSSKKLLLSDSGFYLCAWNAGPHSPLHFGNGTRLTVT.

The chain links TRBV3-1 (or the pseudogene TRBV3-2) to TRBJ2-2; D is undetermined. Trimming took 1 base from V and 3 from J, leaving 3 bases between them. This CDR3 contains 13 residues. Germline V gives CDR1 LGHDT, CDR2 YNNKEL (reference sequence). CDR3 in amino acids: CASSQVYTGELFF. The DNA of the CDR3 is TGTGCCAGCAGCCAAGTGTACACCGGGGAGCTGTTTTTT.

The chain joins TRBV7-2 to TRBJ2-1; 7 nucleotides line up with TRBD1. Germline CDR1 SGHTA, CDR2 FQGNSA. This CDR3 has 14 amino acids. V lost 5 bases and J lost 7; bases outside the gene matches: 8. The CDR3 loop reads CASSKRGQSNEQFF. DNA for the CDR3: TGTGCCAGCAGCAAACGGGGACAGTCGAATGAGCAGTTCTTC.

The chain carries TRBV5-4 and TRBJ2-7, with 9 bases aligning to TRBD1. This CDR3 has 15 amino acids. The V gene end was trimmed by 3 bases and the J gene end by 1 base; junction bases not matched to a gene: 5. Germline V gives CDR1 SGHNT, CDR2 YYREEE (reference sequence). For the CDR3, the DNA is TGTGCCAGCAGCTCATCCGGGACAGGGTCCTACGAGCAGTACTTC. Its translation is CASSSSGTGSYEQYF.

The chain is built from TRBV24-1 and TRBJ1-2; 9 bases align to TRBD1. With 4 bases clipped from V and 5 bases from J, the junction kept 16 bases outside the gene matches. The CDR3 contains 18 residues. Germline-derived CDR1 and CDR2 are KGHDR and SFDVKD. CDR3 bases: TGTGCCACCAGTGACCCGACCGGGACAGGGCCATTTGGGTATGGCTACACCTTC. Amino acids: CATSDPTGTGPFGYGYTF.

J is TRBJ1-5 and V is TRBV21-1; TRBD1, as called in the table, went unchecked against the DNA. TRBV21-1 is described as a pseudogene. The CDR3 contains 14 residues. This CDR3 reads CASSKTENNQPQHF. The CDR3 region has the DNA TGTGCCAGCAGCAAAACAGAGAACAATCAGCCCCAGCATTTT.

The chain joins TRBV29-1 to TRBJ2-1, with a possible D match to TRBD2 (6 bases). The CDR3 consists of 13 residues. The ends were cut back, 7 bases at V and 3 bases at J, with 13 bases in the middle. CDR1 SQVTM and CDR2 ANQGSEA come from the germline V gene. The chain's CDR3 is CSGARGVYNEQFF. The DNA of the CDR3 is TGCAGCGGGGCGCGCGGGGTCTACAATGAGCAGTTCTTC.

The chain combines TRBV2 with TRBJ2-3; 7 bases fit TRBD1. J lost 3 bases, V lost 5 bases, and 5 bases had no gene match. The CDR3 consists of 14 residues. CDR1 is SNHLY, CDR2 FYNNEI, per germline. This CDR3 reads CASSRDSGTDTQYF. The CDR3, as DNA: TGTGCCAGCAGTCGGGACAGCGGTACAGATACGCAGTATTTT. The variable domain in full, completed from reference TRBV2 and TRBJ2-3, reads EPEVTQTPSHQVTQMGQEVILRCVPISNHLYFYWYRQILGQKVEFLVSFYNNEISEKSEIFDDQFSVERPDGSNFTLKIRSTKLEDSAMYFCASSRDSGTDTQYFGPGTRLTVL.

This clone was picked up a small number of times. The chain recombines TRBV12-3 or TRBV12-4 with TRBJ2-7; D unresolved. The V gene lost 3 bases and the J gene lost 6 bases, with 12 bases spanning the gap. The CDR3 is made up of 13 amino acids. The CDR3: CASSFRLLPEQYF. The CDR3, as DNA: TGTGCCAGCAGTTTTCGACTGCTCCCCGAGCAGTACTTC.

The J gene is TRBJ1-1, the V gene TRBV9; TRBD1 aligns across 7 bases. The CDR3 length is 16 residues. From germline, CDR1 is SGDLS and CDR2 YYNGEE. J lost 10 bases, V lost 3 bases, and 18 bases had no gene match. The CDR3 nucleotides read TGTGCCAGCAGCGGCAATCTTGGCAGGGGGGGATTCGGAGCTTTCTTT. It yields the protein CASSGNLGRGGFGAFF.

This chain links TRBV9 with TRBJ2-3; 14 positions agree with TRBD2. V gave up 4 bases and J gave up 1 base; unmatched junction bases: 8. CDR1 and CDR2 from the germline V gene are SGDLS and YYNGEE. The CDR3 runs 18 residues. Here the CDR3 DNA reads TGTGCCAGCAGCCCCGGGGGACTAGCGGGGGTGGGCACAGATACGCAGTATTTT. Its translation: CASSPGGLAGVGTDTQYF.

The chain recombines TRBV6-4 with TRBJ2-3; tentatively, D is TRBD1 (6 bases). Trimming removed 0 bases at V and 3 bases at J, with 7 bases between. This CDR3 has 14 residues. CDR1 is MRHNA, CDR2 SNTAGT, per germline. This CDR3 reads CASSDSTGTDTQYF. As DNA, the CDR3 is TGTGCCAGCAGTGACTCGACAGGTACAGATACGCAGTATTTT.

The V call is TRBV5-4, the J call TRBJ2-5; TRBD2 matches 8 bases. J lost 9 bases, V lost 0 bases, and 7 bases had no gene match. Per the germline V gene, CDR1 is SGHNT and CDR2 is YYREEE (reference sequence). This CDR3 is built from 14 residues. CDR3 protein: CASSLAATSEAQYF. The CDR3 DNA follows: TGTGCCAGCAGCTTGGCGGCGACTAGCGAAGCCCAGTACTTC. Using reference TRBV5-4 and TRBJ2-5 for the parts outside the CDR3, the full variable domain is ETGVTQSPTHLIKTRGQQVTLRCSSQSGHNTVSWYQQALGQGPQFIFQYYREEENGRGNFPPRFSGLQFPNYSSELNVNALELDDSALYLCASSLAATSEAQYFGPGTRLLVL.

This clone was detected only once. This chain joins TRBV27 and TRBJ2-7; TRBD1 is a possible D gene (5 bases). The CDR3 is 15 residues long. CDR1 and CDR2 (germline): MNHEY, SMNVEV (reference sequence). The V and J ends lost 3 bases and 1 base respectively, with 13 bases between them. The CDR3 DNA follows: TGTGCCAGCAGTTTGATCCCGCCAGGGTCCTACGAGCAGTACTTC. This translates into CASSLIPPGSYEQYF.

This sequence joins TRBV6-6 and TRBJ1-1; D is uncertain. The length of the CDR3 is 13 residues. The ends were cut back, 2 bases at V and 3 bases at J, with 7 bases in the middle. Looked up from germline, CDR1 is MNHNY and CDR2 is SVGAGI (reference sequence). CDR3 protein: CASSYEDYTEAFF. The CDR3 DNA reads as TGTGCCAGCAGTTACGAGGATTACACTGAAGCTTTCTTT.

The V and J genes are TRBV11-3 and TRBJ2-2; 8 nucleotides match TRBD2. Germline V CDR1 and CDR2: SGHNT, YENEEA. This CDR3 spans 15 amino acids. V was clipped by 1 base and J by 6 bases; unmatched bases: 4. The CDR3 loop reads CASSLVAGTSGELFF. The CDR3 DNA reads TGTGCCAGCAGCTTAGTAGCGGGAACCTCCGGGGAGCTGTTTTTT.

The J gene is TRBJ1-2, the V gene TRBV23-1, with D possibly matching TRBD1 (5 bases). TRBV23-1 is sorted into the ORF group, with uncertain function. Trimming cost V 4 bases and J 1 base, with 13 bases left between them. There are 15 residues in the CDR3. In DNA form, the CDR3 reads TGCGCCAGCAGTCGGTGCGGGGGACGTAACTATGGCTACACCTTC. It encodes CASSRCGGRNYGYTF.

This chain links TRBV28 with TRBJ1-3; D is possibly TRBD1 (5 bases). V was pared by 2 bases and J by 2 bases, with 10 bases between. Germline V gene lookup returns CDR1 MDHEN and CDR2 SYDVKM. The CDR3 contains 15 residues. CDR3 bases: TGTGCCAGCAGTTTACTGACAGTAACTGGAAACACCATATATTTT. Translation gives CASSLLTVTGNTIYF.

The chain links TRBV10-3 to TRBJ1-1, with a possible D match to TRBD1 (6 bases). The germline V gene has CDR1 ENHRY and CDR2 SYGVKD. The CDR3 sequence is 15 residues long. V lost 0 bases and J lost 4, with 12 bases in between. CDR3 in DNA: TGTGCCATCAGTGAGTCGGGGGCAGGGATCACTGAAGCTTTCTTT. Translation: CAISESGAGITEAFF.

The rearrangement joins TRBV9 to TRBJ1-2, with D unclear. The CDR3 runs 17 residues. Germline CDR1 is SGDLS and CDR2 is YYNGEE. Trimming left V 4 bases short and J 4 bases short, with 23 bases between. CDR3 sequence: CASSSQDNDLSRYGYTF. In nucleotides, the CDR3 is TGTGCCAGCAGCTCTCAGGATAATGACTTGTCTCGCTATGGCTACACCTTC.